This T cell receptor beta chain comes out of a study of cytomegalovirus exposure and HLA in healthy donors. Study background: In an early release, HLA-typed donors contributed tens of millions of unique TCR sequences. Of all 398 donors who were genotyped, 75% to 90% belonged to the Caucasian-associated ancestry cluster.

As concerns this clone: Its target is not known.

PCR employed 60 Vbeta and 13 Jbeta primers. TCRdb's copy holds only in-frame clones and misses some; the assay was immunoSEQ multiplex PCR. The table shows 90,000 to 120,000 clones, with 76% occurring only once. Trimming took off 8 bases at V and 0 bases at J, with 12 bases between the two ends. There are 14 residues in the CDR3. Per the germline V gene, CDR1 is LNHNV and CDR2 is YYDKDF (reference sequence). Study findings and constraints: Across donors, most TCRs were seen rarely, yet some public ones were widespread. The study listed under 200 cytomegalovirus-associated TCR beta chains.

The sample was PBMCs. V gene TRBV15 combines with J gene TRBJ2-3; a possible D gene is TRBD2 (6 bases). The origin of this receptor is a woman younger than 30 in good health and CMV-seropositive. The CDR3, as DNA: TGTGCCACCCAGCCGGGAGACAGCACAGATACGCAGTATTTT. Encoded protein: CATQPGDSTDTQYF. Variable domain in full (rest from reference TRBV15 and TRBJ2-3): DAMVIQNPRYQVTQFGKPVTLSCSQTLNHNVMYWYQQKSSQAPKLLFHYYDKDFNNEADTPDNFQSRRPNTSFCFLDIRSPGLGDTAMYLCATQPGDSTDTQYFGPGTRLTVL.